This record covers a single T cell receptor beta chain. TCRdb's table, derived via immunoSEQ multiplex PCR, lists solely in-frame clones and lacks some. The sample shows more than 120,000 clones, roughly 80% of them seen only once. The data stem from a study of blood T cell repertoires in COVID-19. About the research overall: There were acute and convalescent COVID-19 samples, and they came from the United States, Italy and Spain.

This clonotype was obtained from a human donor in a cohort sampled during active COVID-19. The sequenced sample consisted of peripheral blood.

For the CDR3, the DNA is TGCAGTGCTAGTCAGGGGTCTTTTAACTATGGCTACACCTTC. This sequence encodes CSASQGSFNYGYTF. The genes are TRBV20-1 and TRBJ1-2; possibly TRBD1 for D (6 bases). V was shortened by 3 bases and J by 1 base, with 12 bases between the two germline ends. CDR1 is DFQATT, CDR2 SNEGSKA, per germline (reference sequence). The CDR3 totals 14 residues.